The following is a TCR beta chain sequence with its context. TCRdb keeps only in-frame clones here, not all; method: immunoSEQ multiplex PCR. Here the sample spans over 15,000 clones, approximately 70% being singletons. This specimen belongs to a study of sequential checkpoint blockade in melanoma. The overall study: After both sequences, patients received maintenance nivolumab.

Specified treatment: randomized to nivolumab then ipilimumab (arm A) or the reverse (arm B). None of the patients previously received DNA-damaging chemotherapy. Live CD3+CD8+ CD19− CD56− cells were sorted from PBMCs. The CDR3 has 15 amino acids. J gave up 5 bases and V 4 bases, and 6 bases lay outside the gene matches. In germline, CDR1 is LNHNV, CDR2 YYDKDF (reference sequence). The input for sequencing was CD8+ T cells sorted from blood (inferred from file names), taken from a patient given nivolumab and ipilimumab in sequence. The gene calls are TRBV15 and TRBJ1-4, with TRBD1 matching over 8 bases. This sequence was found in a human donor with melanoma. CDR3 amino acids: CATSIRGTGNEKLFF. In DNA form, the CDR3 reads TGTGCCACCAGCATCCGAGGGACAGGCAATGAAAAACTGTTTTTT. Looking up the rest from reference TRBV15 and TRBJ1-4 gives the full variable domain: DAMVIQNPRYQVTQFGKPVTLSCSQTLNHNVMYWYQQKSSQAPKLLFHYYDKDFNNEADTPDNFQSRRPNTSFCFLDIRSPGLGDTAMYLCATSIRGTGNEKLFFGSGTQLSVL.